The sequence of this TCR beta chain was determined in a study of T cells in Graves' hyperthyroidism and ophthalmopathy. Of note for this clonotype: Its antigen is as yet unknown.

Findings and limits, study-wide: Most thyroid clonotypes expanded above 0.001 were also detected in blood.

The PBMCs were sourced from fresh peripheral blood (more than 9 ml). The CDR3 has 18 residues. CDR1 is SNHLY, CDR2 FYNNEI, per germline. Trimming cost V 2 bases and J 0 bases, with 17 bases left between them. Amplification of TCR beta CDR3 regions was performed using RNA transcripts as template. HTBI primers were used for first-round RT-PCR of the TCR CDR3. TCRdb called the multiplex PCR reads again in MiXCR, with one record for every CDR3 protein. The sample yields about 59,000 distinct CDR3 sequences, approximately 53% seen once. J is TRBJ1-3 and V is TRBV2, with D perhaps matching TRBD1 (5 bases). This clonotype was obtained from a woman in her sixties with Graves' ophthalmopathy. Material: blood. The DNA of the CDR3 is TGTGCCAGCAGTGAAATTCGTTCGACAGAACTCTCTGGAAACACCATATATTTT. It is translated as CASSEIRSTELSGNTIYF.